These T cell receptor beta chains were read from a single sample in a study of blood T cell repertoires in COVID-19. Clones were read by immunoSEQ multiplex PCR, and TCRdb kept only the in-frame ones, dropping some. The repertoire holds around 270,000 clones, with 88% as singletons. Material: peripheral blood. Every receptor here comes from a man between 60 and 70 years old who had recovered from COVID-19. CDR3s include the opening cysteine and the closing phenylalanine or tryptophan. D genes are given only for firm matches. Expanded clones are given a class, and other clones once, few, many or no size at all.

d_call	j_call	clone_size	v_call	cdr3_aa	cdr3_nt
NA	TRBJ1-2	NA	TRBV10-3	CAISLQGDYGYTF	TGTGCCATCAGTTTACAGGGTGACTATGGCTACACCTTC
TRBD1	TRBJ2-4	NA	TRBV2	CASSGQGLLLAKNIQYF	TGTGCCAGCAGTGGACAGGGGCTACTCCTAGCCAAAAACATTCAGTACTTC
NA	TRBJ2-2	NA	TRBV18	CASSPLPTPGELFF	TGTGCCAGCTCACCACTACCGACACCGGGGGAGCTGTTTTTT
NA	TRBJ1-2	once	TRBV6-1	CASSDPGGDLSYGYTF	TGTGCCAGCAGTGATCCCGGGGGGGATCTCAGTTATGGCTACACCTTC
TRBD1	TRBJ2-7	few	TRBV11-1	CASSSTGVPPYEQYF	TGTGCCAGCAGCTCGACAGGGGTTCCCCCCTACGAGCAGTACTTC
TRBD1	TRBJ1-1	NA	TRBV6-1	CASSEGFGGRGLTEAFF	TGTGCCAGCAGTGAAGGCTTCGGTGGCAGGGGGCTAACTGAAGCTTTCTTT
NA	TRBJ1-5	NA	TRBV19	CASGGRGVNQPQHF	TGTGCCTCCGGGGGGCGGGGGGTGAATCAGCCCCAGCATTTT
TRBD1	TRBJ1-1	NA	TRBV29-1	CSVAGTGAVRTEAFF	TGCAGCGTTGCCGGGACAGGGGCTGTCAGGACTGAAGCTTTCTTT
TRBD1	TRBJ1-6	NA	TRBV25-1	CASSLLQGANGNSPLHF	TGTGCCAGCAGCCTCTTACAGGGGGCAAATGGGAATTCACCCCTCCACTTT
NA	TRBJ1-2	once	TRBV27	CASSSYMDGYTF	TGTGCCAGCAGTTCGTACATGGATGGCTACACCTTC
NA	TRBJ1-1	NA	TRBV7-9	CATSAEPDTEAFF	TGTGCCACCTCGGCGGAACCCGACACTGAAGCTTTCTTT
TRBD2	TRBJ2-3	NA	TRBV5-1	CASSSGLAGLPILTDTQYF	TGCGCCAGCAGCTCCGGACTAGCGGGCCTTCCAATCCTCACAGATACGCAGTATTTT
NA	TRBJ1-1	NA	TRBV7-8	CASSVAGGWMNTEAFF	TGTGCCAGCAGCGTGGCGGGCGGCTGGATGAACACTGAAGCTTTCTTT
NA	TRBJ2-2	many	TRBV6-4	CASSPANTGELFF	TGTGCCAGCAGCCCCGCGAACACCGGGGAGCTGTTTTTT
TRBD1	TRBJ1-2	NA	TRBV30	CAWRGTGFPGYTF	TGTGCCTGGAGGGGGACAGGCTTTCCTGGCTACACCTTC
NA	TRBJ2-2	NA	TRBV7-3	CASSPVGDTGELFF	TGTGCCAGCAGCCCAGTCGGGGACACCGGGGAGCTGTTTTTT
TRBD2	TRBJ2-5	NA	TRBV5-6	CASSLAGLAGGQETQYF	TGTGCCAGCAGCTTGGCCGGACTAGCGGGGGGCCAAGAGACCCAGTACTTC
NA	TRBJ2-5	NA	TRBV7-9	CASSLAGGAGETQYF	TGTGCCAGCAGCTTAGCAGGGGGGGCTGGGGAGACCCAGTACTTC
TRBD1	TRBJ2-7	NA	TRBV5-1	CASSLGTGNYEQYF	TGCGCCAGCAGCTTAGGGACAGGGAACTACGAGCAGTACTTC
TRBD1	TRBJ1-1	NA	TRBV7-2	CATGTGGNTEAFF	TGTGCCACCGGGACAGGGGGAAACACTGAAGCTTTCTTT
TRBD1	TRBJ1-4	NA	TRBV6-4	CASSDRDRHDTTNEKLFF	TGTGCCAGCAGTGACCGGGACAGACACGATACAACTAATGAAAAACTGTTTTTT
TRBD1	TRBJ1-2	once	TRBV6-5	CASSYEGAWGYTF	TGTGCCAGCAGTTATGAGGGGGCCTGGGGCTACACCTTC
TRBD1	TRBJ1-3	NA	TRBV25-1	CASSGGTGASGNTIYF	TGTGCCAGCAGTGGGGGGACAGGGGCCTCTGGAAACACCATATATTTT
TRBD1	TRBJ1-1	once	TRBV12-5	CASGGDRSLWGRRNTEAFF	TGTGCTAGTGGGGGGGACAGGAGCCTTTGGGGCCGTCGGAACACTGAAGCTTTCTTT
NA	TRBJ1-4	once	TRBV7-2	CASSLVQGSDEKLFF	TGTGCCAGCAGCTTAGTCCAGGGGTCGGATGAAAAACTGTTTTTT
NA	TRBJ2-7	NA	TRBV27	CASSPGHSSYEQYF	TGTGCCAGCAGCCCGGGACACAGCTCCTACGAGCAGTACTTC
TRBD2	TRBJ2-1	NA	TRBV7-3	CASSLTSAGVEQFF	TGTGCCAGCAGCTTGACTAGCGCCGGCGTTGAGCAGTTCTTC
NA	TRBJ2-7	NA	TRBV6-1	CASSEAGTRAGQYF	TGTGCCAGCAGTGAAGCGGGTACCCGGGCGGGGCAGTACTTC
NA	TRBJ1-1	NA	TRBV28	CASRPWALMNTEAFF	TGTGCCAGCAGGCCCTGGGCATTAATGAACACTGAAGCTTTCTTT
TRBD2	TRBJ2-7	NA	TRBV13	CASGPFSGGAYEQYF	TGTGCCAGCGGCCCTTTTAGCGGGGGGGCTTACGAGCAGTACTTC
TRBD1	TRBJ2-2	NA	TRBV7-3	CASSLRRRGQGATGELFF	TGTGCCAGCAGCTTAAGAAGACGCGGACAGGGGGCGACCGGGGAGCTGTTTTTT
TRBD2	TRBJ2-1	NA	TRBV7-9	CASSSLAGGPNEQFF	TGTGCCAGCAGCTCGCTAGCGGGGGGGCCGAATGAGCAGTTCTTC
NA	TRBJ1-2	NA	TRBV12-3/TRBV12-4	CASSGGAAGYTF	TGTGCCAGCAGTGGCGGAGCGGCTGGCTACACCTTC
NA	TRBJ1-3	NA	TRBV29-1	CSVEGLERDTIYF	TGCAGCGTTGAGGGACTAGAGCGAGACACCATATATTTT
TRBD1	TRBJ2-7	NA	TRBV9	CASSVGRDRGFHEQYF	TGTGCCAGCAGCGTAGGCCGGGACAGGGGGTTCCACGAGCAGTACTTC
TRBD1	TRBJ2-2	NA	TRBV24-1	CATSQTGGPGELFF	TGTGCCACCAGTCAAACAGGGGGCCCCGGGGAGCTGTTTTTT
TRBD2	TRBJ2-1	NA	TRBV4-2	CASSQDWGGEQFF	TGTGCCAGCAGCCAAGATTGGGGGGGGGAGCAGTTCTTC
TRBD1	TRBJ2-3	NA	TRBV5-4	CASSLGGTGGAGTDTQYF	TGTGCCAGCAGCTTGGGAGGGACAGGGGGCGCCGGCACAGATACGCAGTATTTT
NA	TRBJ1-4	NA	TRBV18	CASSPRIGGGEKLFF	TGTGCCAGCTCACCACGTATCGGGGGGGGAGAAAAACTGTTTTTT
TRBD1	TRBJ1-5	few	TRBV5-5	CASSWTGSRNQPQHF	TGTGCCAGCAGCTGGACAGGGTCTCGCAATCAGCCCCAGCATTTT
TRBD1	TRBJ2-7	few	TRBV6-6	CASSYHPDRDNEQYF	TGTGCCAGCAGTTACCATCCGGACAGGGACAACGAGCAGTACTTC
NA	TRBJ1-6	NA	TRBV15	CATSRDPGHNSPLHF	TGTGCCACCAGCAGAGACCCAGGCCATAATTCACCCCTCCACTTT
TRBD1	TRBJ1-5	NA	TRBV5-6	CASSPAGGGNQPQHF	TGTGCCAGCAGCCCAGCAGGGGGCGGCAATCAGCCCCAGCATTTT
TRBD2	TRBJ2-7	NA	TRBV9	CASSELSGGAPYEQYF	TGTGCCAGCAGCGAACTTAGCGGGGGTGCCCCCTACGAGCAGTACTTC
NA	TRBJ2-7	once	TRBV9	CASSVGTVPNEQYF	TGTGCCAGCAGCGTAGGGACAGTACCTAATGAGCAGTACTTC
NA	TRBJ2-5	NA	TRBV9	CASSVEPKETQYF	TGTGCCAGCAGCGTAGAACCTAAAGAGACCCAGTACTTC
NA	TRBJ2-2	NA	TRBV3-1/TRBV3-2	CASSQGGSGVNTGELFF	TGTGCCAGCAGCCAAGGGGGGTCAGGGGTCAACACCGGGGAGCTGTTTTTT
NA	TRBJ2-3	once	TRBV19	CASTGTQGVNTQYF	TGTGCCAGTACCGGGACTCAAGGAGTGAATACGCAGTATTTT
NA	TRBJ1-5	once	TRBV18	CASSQTLSNQPQHF	TGTGCCAGCTCACAGACACTTAGCAATCAGCCCCAGCATTTT
NA	TRBJ2-1	NA	TRBV19	CASSPSPVGNEQFF	TGTGCCAGTAGTCCTTCCCCTGTCGGGAATGAGCAGTTCTTC
TRBD2	TRBJ2-2	once	TRBV6-4	CASSPGTSYTGELFF	TGTGCCAGCAGCCCCGGGACTAGCTACACCGGGGAGCTGTTTTTT
TRBD2	TRBJ2-5	NA	TRBV5-1	CASSTLAGAQETQYF	TGCGCCAGCAGCACACTAGCGGGGGCCCAAGAGACCCAGTACTTC